This paragraph covers one T cell receptor (beta chain) sequence. TCRdb's table, derived via immunoSEQ multiplex PCR, lists solely in-frame clones and lacks some. The top ten clones hold 20% of a sample with approximately 36,000 clones, 87% of them seen once. The sample is drawn from a study of blood T cell repertoires in COVID-19. The wider study: The samples span acute and convalescent COVID-19 from the United States, Italy and Spain. From T cells, B-cell-depleted T cells, or PBMCs came the material, which was cDNA or gDNA.

The V gene's germline CDR1 is MDHEN and CDR2 SYDVKM. The junction had 3 bases not matched to a gene; V was cut back by 3 bases and J by 4 bases. The CDR3 contains 15 residues. The sample comprised peripheral blood. V usage is TRBV28 and J usage is TRBJ2-2, with 9 nucleotides matching TRBD2. This TCR was recovered from a man aged 60 to 75 with acute or convalescent COVID-19. DNA for the CDR3: TGTGCCAGCAGTTTGTTAGCGGGAGTCACCGGGGAGCTGTTTTTT. Encoded protein: CASSLLAGVTGELFF.